Reported below is one TCR beta chain. Its antigen is not identified. CDR3 length: 16 amino acids. V trimming: 1 base; J trimming: 8 bases; junction bases outside the gene matches: 12. Per germline, CDR1 SNHLY and CDR2 FYNNEI. The entry originates in a study of persistence of HIV-infected CD4 T cells. Regarding the study as a whole: Compared with CD3/CD28-stimulated cells, CMV- and Gag-responding cells showed lower TCRbeta richness.

This nonspecific control used anti-CD3/anti-CD28 bead stimulation of CD4+ T cells. Responding CD4+ T cells were sorted by upregulation of both CD40 ligand and CD69. The immunoSEQ assay was version 4, run in survey mode. Sequencing used immunoSEQ multiplex PCR; TCRdb keeps in-frame clones, though not all of them. The sample includes tens of thousands of clones, about 87% seen only once; the top ten take approximately 0.45%. The source was CD4+ T cells sorted from PBMCs after approximately 19-hour stimulation, collected from a patient who received antiretroviral therapy. This TCR came from an adult woman with HIV who was CMV-seropositive. The chain combines TRBV2 with TRBJ1-2; 8 bases are a match to TRBD1. This CDR3 reads CASSEEFAFRGRGYTF. The CDR3 DNA reads as TGTGCCAGCAGTGAAGAGTTCGCCTTCAGGGGGCGAGGCTACACCTTC.